The source of this T cell receptor beta chain is a study of T-cell reconstitution after alpha-beta-depleted transplantation in children. Study results and caveats: T-cell counts and diversity at one year post-transplant came mainly from newly produced T cells. After transplant, high TCRbeta diversity at day 60 in some patients arose from surviving recipient T cells and thymic progenitors. Reportedly, roughly two months post-transplant, alpha-beta T cells arose from several hundred expanded graft clones.

Unique molecular identifiers were incorporated into the prepared TCRbeta library. TCRdb reprocessed the PCR reads with MiXCR, giving one entry per CDR3 protein. The table has 45,000 to 70,000 distinct CDR3 sequences, approximately 43% seen once. The CDR3 loop spans 12 amino acids. CDR1 and CDR2 from the germline V gene are MNHEY and SVGEGT. Trimming stripped 5 bases from V and 7 bases from J, with 12 bases between. This clonotype was picked up a small number of times. Its antigen is currently unknown. The starting material was PBMCs, mostly from graft donor cells, obtained 360 days after TCRalphabeta/CD19-depleted stem cell transplant. The chain has TRBV6-2 or TRBV6-3 and TRBJ2-7; D ambiguous. The receptor was isolated from a male patient younger than 18 who had a stem cell transplant for acute lymphoblastic leukemia, so the T cells may come from the graft donor. The CDR3 DNA is TGTGCCAGCAGTCCCCCACGGAAGGAGCAGTACTTC. Residues: CASSPPRKEQYF.